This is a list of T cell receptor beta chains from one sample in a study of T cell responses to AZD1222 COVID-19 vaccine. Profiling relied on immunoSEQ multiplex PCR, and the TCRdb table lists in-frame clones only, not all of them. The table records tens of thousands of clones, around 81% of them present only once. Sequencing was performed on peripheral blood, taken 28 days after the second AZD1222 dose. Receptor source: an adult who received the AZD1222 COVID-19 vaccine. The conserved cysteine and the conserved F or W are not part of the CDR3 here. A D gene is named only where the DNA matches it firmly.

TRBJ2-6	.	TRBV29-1	SVFTGSGANVLT
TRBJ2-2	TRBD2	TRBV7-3	ASSSGLAGDRTGELF
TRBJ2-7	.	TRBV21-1	ASSKSKPPRIEQY
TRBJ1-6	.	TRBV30	AWSKSDRSYNSPLH
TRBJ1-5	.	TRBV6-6	ASKEGQYSNQPQH
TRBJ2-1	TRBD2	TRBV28	ATFTLAGFSYNEQF
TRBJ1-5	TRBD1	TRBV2	ASSVGMGQGVFDGNQPQH
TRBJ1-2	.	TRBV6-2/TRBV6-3	ASSYSFGGYT
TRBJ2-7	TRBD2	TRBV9	ASSVGVAGSYEQY
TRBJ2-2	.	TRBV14	ASSHGNTGELF
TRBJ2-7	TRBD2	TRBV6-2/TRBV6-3	ASSPQNRWASGFYEQY
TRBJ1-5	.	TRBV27	ASKKGVRGEPQH
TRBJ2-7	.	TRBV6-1	ASFTSGSSYEQY